These 23 T cell receptor beta chains came from one sample sequenced in a study of a mutant IDH1 vaccine in newly diagnosed glioma listed by TCRdb under 2021. In the paper's terms, the time point label means: baseline, week 1 (first vaccination visit). This specimen's treatment or condition label, interpreted: pre-vaccination baseline after standard-of-care therapy. The receptor library was made with the immunoSEQ multiplex PCR assay. The clones in this table, taken by TCRdb from immuneACCESS, are in-frame only. Not every clone is retained; where verified, under half of the shortfall comes from an unresolved V gene, and the cause of the rest is unknown. The sample table shows about 92,000 clones, and 80% to 90% are seen once. The top ten clones comprise roughly 6.8% of the sample. This specimen consisted of PBMCs, obtained from a glioma patient treated with radiotherapy, temozolomide or both. The receptor source for this set is a woman between 45 and 60 years old with glioma.

The V gene is TRBV19, the J gene TRBJ2-3; weak D call: TRBD1 (7 bases). The germline gives CDR1 LNHDA, CDR2 SQIVND (reference sequence). The CDR3 has 19 amino acids. V dropped 4 bases and J dropped 2 bases, with 25 bases sitting between them. The CDR3 DNA reads TGTGCCAGTAGTACACGACAGGGAGGAGGCCCCCGTGCCACAGATACGCAGTATTTT. Its translation is CASSTRQGGGPRATDTQYF.

The chain carries TRBV19 and TRBJ1-5, with TRBD1 as a possible D gene (5 bases). Trimming took off 9 bases at V and 6 bases at J, with 21 bases between the two ends. The CDR3 length is 15 residues. The germline V gene has CDR1 LNHDA and CDR2 SQIVND (reference sequence). CDR3 sequence: CASNIWGEGIQPQHF. The DNA of the CDR3 is TGTGCCAGCAATATATGGGGGGAAGGTATTCAGCCCCAGCATTTT.

This chain joins TRBV16 and TRBJ2-3, with TRBD1 matching over 8 bases. The CDR3 runs to 18 residues. Germline CDR1 is KGHSY and CDR2 is FQNENV. With V trimmed by 0 bases and J by 0 bases, 8 bases remained unmatched. The CDR3 spells CASSQSPDHRGSTDTQYF. The CDR3 bases are TGTGCCAGCAGCCAATCCCCAGATCACAGGGGGAGCACAGATACGCAGTATTTT.

The V and J genes are TRBV7-9 and TRBJ2-6; 7 nucleotides agree with TRBD1. The CDR3 loop spans 17 amino acids. The germline V gene encodes CDR1 SEHNR and CDR2 FQNEAQ (reference sequence). V was clipped by 0 bases and J by 3 bases; unmatched bases: 5. The DNA for the CDR3 is TGTGCCAGCAGCTTAGCAGTAGGGGGCTTTGGGGCCAACGTCCTGACTTTC. Amino acid sequence: CASSLAVGGFGANVLTF.

The chain employs TRBV18 and TRBJ1-1; D is undetermined. The germline V gene has CDR1 KGHSH and CDR2 LQKENI. V lost 3 bases, J lost 3 bases, and 8 bases lay in between. This CDR3 has 13 residues. This CDR3 reads CASSPTRDTEAFF. The CDR3 DNA reads TGTGCCAGCTCACCCACGCGAGACACTGAAGCTTTCTTT.

The chain carries TRBV6-5 and TRBJ1-6; TRBD1 aligns across 7 bases. The CDR3 runs 15 residues. The germline gives CDR1 MNHEY, CDR2 SVGAGI. The junction had 9 bases not matched to a gene; V was cut back by 6 bases and J by 7 bases. Here the CDR3 reads CASSRSTGWNSPLHF. In DNA, the CDR3 is TGTGCCAGCAGCCGCTCGACAGGGTGGAATTCACCCCTCCACTTT.

V usage is TRBV20-1 and J usage is TRBJ1-1; D call uncertain. V was pared by 5 bases and J by 1 base, with 5 bases between. This CDR3 is built from 11 residues. CDR1 and CDR2 from the germline V gene are DFQATT and SNEGSKA (reference sequence). Written as DNA, the CDR3 is TGCAGTGCTTGGCAGAACACTGAAGCTTTCTTT. Translating it yields CSAWQNTEAFF.

The J gene is TRBJ2-5, the V gene TRBV28; tentative D call: TRBD2 (6 bases). The end of the DNA aligns better with TRBJ2-7, so the J call may be wrong. The germline gives CDR1 MDHEN, CDR2 SYDVKM. The CDR3 runs 12 residues. Written as DNA, the CDR3 is TGTGCCAGCAGTAAAAGCGGGTACGAGCAGTACTTC. This translates into CASSKSGYEQYF.

J is TRBJ1-5 and V is TRBV7-9, with 9 bases aligning to TRBD1. The V and J ends lost 6 bases and 0 bases, in that order; junction bases with no gene match: 9. The CDR3 is 17 amino acids. The germline gives CDR1 SEHNR, CDR2 FQNEAQ (reference sequence). Here the CDR3 DNA reads TGTGCCAGCAGTTCAGGGACAGGGACGAATAGCAATCAGCCCCAGCATTTT. Translation: CASSSGTGTNSNQPQHF.

The chain is built from TRBV7-2 and TRBJ2-1; D assignment may be TRBD1 or TRBD2 (5 bases each). With 0 bases removed from V and 0 bases from J, the gap between germline ends came to 6 bases. CDR1 and CDR2 (germline): SGHTA, FQGNSA. This CDR3 contains 15 residues. CDR3 DNA sequence: TGTGCCAGCAGCTTAGCGGGGGTCTCCTACAATGAGCAGTTCTTC. This sequence encodes CASSLAGVSYNEQFF.

This clone was found once. The chain uses TRBV4-2 and TRBJ1-1; 7 nucleotides match TRBD1. V trimming: 1 base; J trimming: 1 base; junction bases outside the gene matches: 12. Germline lookup yields CDR1 LGHNA and CDR2 YNFKEQ. The CDR3 sequence is 18 residues long. CDR3 coding DNA: TGTGCCAGCAGCCAAGGGACTCCAGGAGGGGGCTCGAACACTGAAGCTTTCTTT. Translating gives CASSQGTPGGGSNTEAFF.

V and J are TRBV28 and TRBJ1-2; a possible D gene is TRBD1 (6 bases). From germline, CDR1 is MDHEN and CDR2 SYDVKM. V was pared by 2 bases and J by 7 bases, with 17 bases between. This CDR3 comprises 15 residues. The CDR3 loop is CASSLTNREQGGYTF. DNA of the CDR3: TGTGCCAGCAGTTTAACGAACAGGGAACAGGGTGGCTACACCTTC.

The chain uses TRBV6-6 and TRBJ1-6; TRBD1 matches at 8 bases. The germline V gene has CDR1 MNHNY and CDR2 SVGAGI (reference sequence). Germline trimming cut 6 bases from V and 7 bases from J; bases unmatched to any gene: 5. The CDR3 has 14 amino acids. The chain's CDR3 is CASRSTGVNSPLHF. In DNA form, the CDR3 reads TGTGCCAGCAGATCGACAGGGGTAAATTCACCCCTCCACTTT.

The J gene is TRBJ1-5, the V gene TRBV6-5, with a tentative D call TRBD1 (6 bases). Germline V lookup: CDR1 MNHEY, CDR2 SVGAGI. The germline V and J ends were trimmed by 4 bases and 2 bases, with 12 bases remaining between them. The CDR3 has 15 residues. Written as DNA, the CDR3 is TGTGCCAGCAGTTCACAGGGTAGAGGCAATCAGCCCCAGCATTTT. Its translation is CASSSQGRGNQPQHF.

This clone was observed a few times. The chain recombines TRBV30 with TRBJ1-1; D is ambiguous. From germline, CDR1 is GTSNPN and CDR2 SVGIG (reference sequence). V gave up 3 bases and J gave up 1 base, with 12 bases separating them. CDR3 length: 14 residues. In DNA form, the CDR3 reads TGTGCCTGGAGGGCAAGGCTCGGGAACACTGAAGCTTTCTTT. Its translation: CAWRARLGNTEAFF.

The chain is built from TRBV11-1 and TRBJ2-3; TRBD2 matches 7 bases. The V segment lost 5 bases and the J segment 2 bases; nucleotides outside the gene matches: 16. Germline-derived CDR1 and CDR2 are SGHAT and FQDESV (reference sequence). The CDR3 consists of 18 residues. The CDR3 reads CASSPLMAGGGFTDTQYF. The CDR3 nucleotides read TGTGCCAGCAGCCCCCTAATGGCAGGCGGGGGTTTCACAGATACGCAGTATTTT.

V and J are TRBV19 and TRBJ2-3, with 11 bases matching TRBD2. CDR1 is LNHDA and CDR2 is SQIVND in the germline V gene (reference sequence). This CDR3 region has 18 residues. Trimming took 5 bases from V and 0 from J; bases not matched to a gene: 10. The CDR3 loop is CASSLGLAGGSSTDTQYF. The DNA for the CDR3 is TGTGCCAGTAGTTTAGGGCTAGCGGGGGGAAGCAGCACAGATACGCAGTATTTT.

This CDR3 is CASSQDISNTEAFF. Here the CDR3 DNA reads TGCGCCAGCAGCCAAGATATTTCGAACACTGAAGCTTTCTTT. This chain connects TRBV4-3 to TRBJ1-1; D call uncertain. CDR3 length: 14 residues. V was cut by 0 bases and J by 1 base, with 6 bases left in between. The germline V gene encodes CDR1 LGHNA and CDR2 YSLEER.

The chain recombines TRBV19 with TRBJ2-1, with 8 positions matching TRBD2. The junction had 7 bases not matched to a gene; V was cut back by 1 base and J by 5 bases. This CDR3 has 16 amino acids. Germline CDR1 LNHDA, CDR2 SQIVND (reference sequence). This chain's CDR3 is CASSIGPGLGNNEQFF. CDR3 DNA sequence: TGTGCCAGTAGTATAGGTCCGGGACTAGGCAACAATGAGCAGTTCTTC.

J is TRBJ2-1 and V is TRBV6-4; 7 positions match TRBD2. Germline loops: CDR1 MRHNA, CDR2 SNTAGT. V lost 4 bases, J lost 4 bases, and 1 base stayed unmatched. The CDR3 consists of 13 residues. In DNA form, the CDR3 reads TGTGCCAGCAGTGCTAGCGGATACAATGAGCAGTTCTTC. It codes for CASSASGYNEQFF.

This sequence joins TRBV5-1 and TRBJ2-5; perhaps D is TRBD1 or TRBD2 (5 bases each). The V gene's germline CDR1 is SGHRS and CDR2 YFSETQ. This CDR3 has 16 amino acids. Between the trimmed V and J ends, which lost 4 bases and 5 bases, there was a span of 21 bases. CDR3 sequence reads: CASSLGQGARGETQYF. The CDR3 DNA sequence: TGCGCCAGCAGCCTAGGACAAGGGGCGCGAGGGGAGACCCAGTACTTC.

This clone was found a few times. The chain combines TRBV25-1 with TRBJ1-1; D may be TRBD1 (5 bases). The CDR3 sequence is 14 residues long. V was clipped by 4 bases and J by 5 bases, with 14 bases between them. Germline values: CDR1 MGHDK, CDR2 SYGVNS. DNA for the CDR3: TGTGCCAGCAGTGGGGCTTGGGGGGGTACTGAAGCTTTCTTT. This sequence encodes CASSGAWGGTEAFF.

The chain links TRBV4-1 to TRBJ2-3; D is uncertain. CDR1 is MGHRA, CDR2 YSYEKL, per germline. V was cut by 8 bases and J by 6 bases, with 18 bases left in between. CDR3 length: 14 amino acids. The CDR3 DNA reads as TGCGCCAGCGCCCTTCGTTTGGGCGTCGATACGCAGTATTTT. It encodes CASALRLGVDTQYF.